This T cell receptor beta chain was recorded in a study of cytomegalovirus exposure and HLA in healthy donors. Points from the study as a whole: A link between a missense DCLRE1C variant and TCR beta V- and J-gene trimming emerged from a later analysis. Cytomegalovirus-associated TCR beta chains were listed, numbering 150 to 200.

J lost 6 bases, V lost 4 bases, and 2 bases had no gene match. This CDR3 region has 13 residues. The germline gives CDR1 LGHNA, CDR2 YNFKEQ. A note on this clone: Its antigen is still unknown.

PCR amplification relied on 60 Vbeta primers (plus 13 Jbeta primers). The data were produced by immunoSEQ multiplex PCR, yet TCRdb's version contains in-frame clones alone and is incomplete. The sample table sets out some 110,000 clones. V is TRBV4-2 and J is TRBJ1-4; TRBD1 agrees at 7 bases. The TCR was taken from a man between 18 and 29 years old in good health and CMV-seronegative. The sample consisted of PBMCs. The CDR3 loop is CASSRGTDEKLFF. In DNA, the CDR3 is TGTGCCAGCAGCCGAGGGACAGATGAAAAACTGTTTTTT.